Shown below are 22 T cell receptor beta chains from a single sample sequenced in a study of identical twins. TCRdb itself ran the 5' RACE reads through MiXCR, one entry per CDR3 protein. The sample lists 450,000 to 650,000 distinct CDR3 sequences, 9.6% occurring once. The same data also went into a second study, on yellow fever vaccine responses in identical twins.

Source material: PBMCs. These receptors all come from a young woman in good health.

This clonotype came up many times. V and J are TRBV5-1 and TRBJ1-1; 8 bases are shared with TRBD1. Germline V CDR1 and CDR2: SGHRS, YFSETQ. Trimming took 4 bases from V and 6 from J; bases not matched to a gene: 5. CDR3 length: 13 amino acids. Written as DNA, the CDR3 is TGCGCCAGCAGCGTGGACAGGGATCCTGAAGCTTTCTTT. It encodes CASSVDRDPEAFF.

This clonotype was recorded at least ten times. This chain links TRBV24-1 with TRBJ2-1; either TRBD1 or TRBD2 may fit D (6 bases each). There are 13 residues in the CDR3. Trimming took off 5 bases at V and 9 bases at J, with 13 bases between the two ends. Germline assignment: CDR1 KGHDR and CDR2 SFDVKD. CDR3 nucleotide sequence: TGTGCCACCAGTGGCGGGACATTCAGTGAGCAGTTCTTC. Translation: CATSGGTFSEQFF.

The chain is built from TRBV3-1 and TRBJ2-3; 11 positions agree with TRBD2. CDR3 length: 16 residues. In germline, CDR1 is LGHDT, CDR2 YNNKEL (reference sequence). The ends lost 2 bases at V and 2 bases at J; junction bases unmatched: 3. CDR3 bases: TGTGCCAGCAGCCAACTAGCGGGAGGATCCACAGATACGCAGTATTTT. Encoded protein: CASSQLAGGSTDTQYF.

The chain links TRBV29-1 to TRBJ1-1, with TRBD1 matching 8 bases. Germline-derived CDR1 and CDR2 are SQVTM and ANQGSEA. J gave up 0 bases and V 6 bases, and 9 bases lay outside the gene matches. This CDR3 contains 15 residues. This CDR3 reads CSVPATGAVNTEAFF. The CDR3 DNA follows: TGCAGCGTGCCAGCGACAGGGGCCGTGAACACTGAAGCTTTCTTT.

This clonotype was observed at least ten times. The genes are TRBV25-1 and TRBJ1-1; the D is unclear. Germline V CDR1 and CDR2: MGHDK, SYGVNS. V was trimmed by 5 bases and J by 2 bases, leaving 9 bases between them. The CDR3 sequence is 13 residues long. In DNA form, the CDR3 reads TGTGCCAGCAGTACCCTTGCTAACACTGAAGCTTTCTTT. Its translation: CASSTLANTEAFF.

The chain is built from TRBV29-1 and TRBJ1-5; D gene uncertain. V was trimmed by 6 bases and J by 3 bases, leaving 15 bases between them. The CDR3 consists of 14 residues. Germline V lookup: CDR1 SQVTM, CDR2 ANQGSEA. CDR3 residues: CSVRSSSYNQPQHF. CDR3 DNA sequence: TGCAGCGTCCGATCTTCTTCCTACAATCAGCCCCAGCATTTT.

Points on this clonotype: One end of the junction does not line up with germline, which may come from a read error. The rearrangement joins TRBV20-1 to TRBJ2-3, with 10 bases matching TRBD2. The length of the CDR3 is 18 residues. The germline V gene encodes CDR1 DFQATT and CDR2 SNEGSKA (reference sequence). The CDR3 is CCARDPLAGAIRADTQYF. CDR3 bases: TGCTGTGCTAGAGATCCTCTAGCGGGAGCTATCCGGGCAGATACGCAGTATTTT.

In its sample, this clonotype was seen many times. The chain recombines TRBV5-6 with TRBJ2-1, with TRBD2 matching over 8 bases. V gave up 1 base and J gave up 7 bases; unmatched junction bases: 4. The CDR3 totals 14 residues. The germline V gene has CDR1 SGHDT and CDR2 YYEEEE. CDR3 in amino acids: CASSLLAGTNEQFF. As DNA, the CDR3 is TGTGCCAGCAGCTTGCTAGCGGGTACTAATGAGCAGTTCTTC. Full variable domain (remainder filled in from reference TRBV5-6 and TRBJ2-1): DAGVTQSPTHLIKTRGQQVTLRCSPKSGHDTVSWYQQALGQGPQFIFQYYEEEERQRGNFPDRFSGHQFPNYSSELNVNALLLGDSALYLCASSLLAGTNEQFFGPGTRLTVL.

This clonotype was seen more than once but under ten times. V gene TRBV7-2 combines with J gene TRBJ1-4; D call uncertain. Germline loops: CDR1 SGHTA, CDR2 FQGNSA. The CDR3 loop spans 15 amino acids. V was cut by 1 base and J by 4 bases, with 10 bases left in between. The CDR3 coding sequence is TGTGCCAGCAGCTTAGGGCAGGCCAATAATGAAAAACTGTTTTTT. Its protein product is CASSLGQANNEKLFF.

This clonotype was recorded many times. The rearrangement uses TRBV4-1 and TRBJ2-3, with D unclear. The CDR3 is 15 amino acids. CDR1 is MGHRA and CDR2 is YSYEKL in the germline V gene. V lost 0 bases to trimming and J lost 5 bases, with 12 bases between them. The CDR3 region has the DNA TGCGCCAGCAGCCAAGATGTGGGGAAAGTAGATACGCAGTATTTT. It yields the protein CASSQDVGKVDTQYF.

This clonotype was observed at least ten times. The rearrangement uses TRBV4-3 and TRBJ2-7; 10 nucleotides line up with TRBD1. The CDR3 loop spans 15 amino acids. V was clipped by 1 base and J by 2 bases; unmatched bases: 2. In germline, CDR1 is LGHNA, CDR2 YSLEER. The CDR3 region has the DNA TGCGCCAGCAGCCAAGGGACAGGGGGGACCTACGAGCAGTACTTC. Amino acids: CASSQGTGGTYEQYF.

The chain uses TRBV18 and TRBJ2-5; 7 bases are shared with TRBD2. Germline CDR1 KGHSH, CDR2 LQKENI. The CDR3 runs 16 residues. With V trimmed by 2 bases and J by 2 bases, 8 bases remained unmatched. The CDR3 DNA follows: TGTGCCAGCTCACCAGCGAGCGGGGCAAGTCAAGAGACCCAGTACTTC. Protein sequence: CASSPASGASQETQYF.

The rearrangement joins TRBV7-6 to TRBJ1-1; D remains unclear. V was clipped by 5 bases and J by 0 bases, with 10 bases between them. The CDR3 spans 14 residues. In germline, CDR1 is SGHVS, CDR2 FNYEAQ. The CDR3 sequence is CASSPQWLNTEAFF. DNA for the CDR3: TGTGCCAGCAGCCCCCAGTGGTTGAACACTGAAGCTTTCTTT.

This clonotype was seen more than once but under ten times. The rearrangement links TRBV19 to TRBJ2-7, with a tentative D call TRBD2 (6 bases). The CDR3 loop spans 16 amino acids. Germline-derived CDR1 and CDR2 are LNHDA and SQIVND (reference sequence). The germline V and J ends were trimmed by 3 bases and 3 bases, with 18 bases remaining between them. The CDR3 coding sequence is TGTGCCAGTAGTATTTTTGGGTCCTGGGACTTCTACGAGCAGTACTTC. Translation gives CASSIFGSWDFYEQYF.

The chain uses TRBV5-1 and TRBJ2-1; TRBD2 is a possible D gene (6 bases). The germline V gene has CDR1 SGHRS and CDR2 YFSETQ. The CDR3 has 15 amino acids. Trimming removed 0 bases from V and 5 bases from J, with 12 bases in between. The CDR3 DNA sequence: TGCGCCAGCAGCTTGGGACGGGGCGGGAACAATGAGCAGTTCTTC. It yields the protein CASSLGRGGNNEQFF.

This chain connects TRBV4-3 to TRBJ2-5, with 9 bases lining up with TRBD2. CDR1 and CDR2 from the germline V gene are LGHNA and YSLEER. CDR3 length: 16 amino acids. J gave up 4 bases and V 1 base, and 7 bases lay outside the gene matches. The CDR3 nucleotides are TGCGCCAGCAGCCAAGGCCTTAGCGGGAGTAGAGAGACCCAGTACTTC. Its translation: CASSQGLSGSRETQYF.

This clonotype was detected only a few times. CDR3 protein: CASRGGIGELFF. The CDR3 DNA reads as TGTGCCAGCAGGGGAGGTATCGGGGAGCTGTTTTTT. The rearrangement joins TRBV2 to TRBJ2-2; perhaps TRBD2 as D (6 bases). Germline CDR1 and CDR2: SNHLY and FYNNEI. The CDR3 loop spans 12 amino acids. Trimming cost V 6 bases and J 7 bases, with 9 bases left between them.

Remarks on this clonotype: At one end, the junction sequence differs from germline, possibly due to a read error. The chain employs TRBV25-1 and TRBJ1-4, with TRBD1 identical over 8 bases. Germline CDR1 and CDR2: MGHDK and SYGVNS. This CDR3 has 15 residues. In nucleotides, the CDR3 is TGTGCCAGCAGACCCCCGGGACAGGTTAATGAAATACTGTTTTTT. Translation gives CASRPPGQVNEILFF.

At least ten counts were recorded for this clonotype. This sequence joins TRBV7-9 and TRBJ2-1; D perhaps matches TRBD2 (6 bases). Trimming took off 4 bases at V and 3 bases at J, with 13 bases between the two ends. CDR3 length equals 15 residues. Germline V lookup: CDR1 SEHNR, CDR2 FQNEAQ (reference sequence). The chain's CDR3 is CASSSTSTSYNEQFF. CDR3 nucleotide sequence: TGTGCCAGCAGCTCGACCTCGACTAGCTACAATGAGCAGTTCTTC.

There are many counts of this clonotype. V usage is TRBV12-3 or TRBV12-4 and J usage is TRBJ2-7; 9 bases agree with TRBD2. The CDR3 is 14 residues long. Trimming removed 2 bases from V and 6 bases from J; junction bases left unmatched: 5. CDR3 nucleotide sequence: TGTGCCAGCAGTTTAAGCGGGGGGATCACCGAGCAGTACTTC. This translates into CASSLSGGITEQYF.

V gene TRBV4-2 combines with J gene TRBJ2-1; D is perhaps TRBD1 or TRBD2 (5 bases each). The CDR3 length is 15 residues. V was cut by 0 bases and J by 13 bases, with 19 bases left in between. The germline V gene has CDR1 LGHNA and CDR2 YNFKEQ. CDR3 amino acids: CASSQDRDLLSVQFF. DNA for the CDR3: TGTGCCAGCAGCCAAGATAGGGACCTTCTCTCCGTCCAGTTCTTC.

The rearrangement joins TRBV12-3 or TRBV12-4 to TRBJ1-5; 7 nucleotides line up with TRBD1. The CDR3 sequence is 15 residues long. Germline trimming cut 2 bases from V and 5 bases from J; bases unmatched to any gene: 6. The CDR3 DNA reads as TGTGCCAGCAGTTTAAGAGGTGACAGGGATCAGCCCCAGCATTTT. It is translated as CASSLRGDRDQPQHF.